The clone carrying this T cell receptor beta chain was counted at least ten times. What it binds is not known. This entry belongs to a study of CD8 T cells in ankylosing spondylitis. Broader study findings: For ankylosing spondylitis blood, a TCR beta motif of several highly homologous variants appeared characteristic.

Quantitative 5'-RACE with molecular barcodes was used to make the TCR beta libraries. One entry per CDR3 protein, called by TCRdb with MiXCR from the 5' RACE reads. Counted here are roughly 250,000 distinct CDR3 sequences, roughly a tenth occurring once; the ten biggest clones make up 2.6%. Germline-derived CDR1 and CDR2 are SGHVS and FQNEAQ. This CDR3 spans 15 amino acids. The V gene lost 2 bases and the J gene lost 4 bases, with 14 bases spanning the gap. J is TRBJ2-5 and V is TRBV7-8; maybe TRBD1 (6 bases). What was sequenced was blood, either unsorted or a sorted T cell fraction (not recorded which). The receptor's source is a male donor with ankylosing spondylitis or in good health (not recorded which). CDR3 amino acids: CASSLLNRDPETQYF. The CDR3 coding sequence is TGTGCCAGCAGCTTATTGAACAGGGACCCAGAGACCCAGTACTTC. The variable domain in full, completed from reference TRBV7-8 and TRBJ2-5, reads GAGVSQSPRYKVAKRGQDVALRCDPISGHVSLFWYQQALGQGPEFLTYFQNEAQLDKSGLPSDRFFAERPEGSVSTLKIQRTQQEDSAVYLCASSLLNRDPETQYFGPGTRLLVL.